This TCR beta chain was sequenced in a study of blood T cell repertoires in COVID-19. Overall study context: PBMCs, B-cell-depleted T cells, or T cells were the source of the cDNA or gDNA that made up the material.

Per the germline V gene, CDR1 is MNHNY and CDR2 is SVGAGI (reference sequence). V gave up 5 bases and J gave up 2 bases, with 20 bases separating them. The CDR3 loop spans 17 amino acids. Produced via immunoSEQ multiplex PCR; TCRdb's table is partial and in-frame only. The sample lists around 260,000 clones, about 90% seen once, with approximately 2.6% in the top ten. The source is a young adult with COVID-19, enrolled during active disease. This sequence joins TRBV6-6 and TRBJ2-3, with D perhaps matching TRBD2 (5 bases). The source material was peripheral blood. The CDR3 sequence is CASSRSTASRLTDTQYF. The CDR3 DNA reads TGTGCCAGCAGTCGATCTACCGCTAGCAGACTCACAGATACGCAGTATTTT.